This paragraph reports one T cell receptor (beta chain). Antigen unknown. The time point is: blood 4 weeks post-SBRT, at nephrectomy. Treatment in this sample: 15 Gy SBRT to primary tumor, nephrectomy 4 weeks later. Nephrectomy followed 15 Gy stereotactic body radiation by 4 weeks. Serial blood draws occurred at baseline and 2 and 4 weeks post-SBRT. Germline loops: CDR1 MDHEN, CDR2 SYDVKM. This CDR3 contains 19 residues. Trimming cost V 5 bases and J 0 bases; bases outside gene matches: 9. The assay was immunoSEQ multiplex PCR, and TCRdb's table has in-frame clones only and misses some. Of around 99,000 clones in the sample, approximately 82% were seen once. This record belongs to a study of radiation and T cells in renal cell carcinoma. Findings of the study overall: Pretreatment tumor biopsies were lacking, so baseline clonotypes are unknown. In blood, top tumor clones expanded by 2 weeks, shrinking by 4.

The V call is TRBV28, the J call TRBJ2-4, with 14 bases matching TRBD2. The sample in question was blood, obtained from a patient whose treatment included radiotherapy and nephrectomy. This TCR derives from a man aged 55-75 years with renal cell carcinoma. The CDR3 sequence: CASSRPGLAGALAKNIQYF. CDR3 in DNA: TGTGCCAGCAGTCGCCCGGGACTAGCGGGAGCGCTAGCCAAAAACATTCAGTACTTC.